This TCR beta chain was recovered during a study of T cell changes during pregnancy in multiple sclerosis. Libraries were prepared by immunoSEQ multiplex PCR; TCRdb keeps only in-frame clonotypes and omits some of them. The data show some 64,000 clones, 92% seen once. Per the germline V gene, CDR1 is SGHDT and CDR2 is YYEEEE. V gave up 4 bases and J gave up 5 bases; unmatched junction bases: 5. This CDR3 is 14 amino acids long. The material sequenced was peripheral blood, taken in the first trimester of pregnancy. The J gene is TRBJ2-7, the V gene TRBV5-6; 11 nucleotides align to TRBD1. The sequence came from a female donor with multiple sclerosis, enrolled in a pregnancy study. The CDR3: CASSLDRGPHEQYF. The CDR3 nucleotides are TGTGCCAGCAGCCTGGACAGGGGGCCCCACGAGCAGTACTTC.